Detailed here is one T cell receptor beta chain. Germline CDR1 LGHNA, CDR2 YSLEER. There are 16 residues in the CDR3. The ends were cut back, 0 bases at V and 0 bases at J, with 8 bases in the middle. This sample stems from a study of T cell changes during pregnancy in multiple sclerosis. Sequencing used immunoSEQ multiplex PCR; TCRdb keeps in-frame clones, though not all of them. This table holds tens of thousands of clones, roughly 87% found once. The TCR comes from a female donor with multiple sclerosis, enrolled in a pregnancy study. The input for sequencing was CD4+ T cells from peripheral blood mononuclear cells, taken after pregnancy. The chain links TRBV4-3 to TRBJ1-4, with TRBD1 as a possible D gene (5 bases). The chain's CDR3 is CASSQDGAATNEKLFF. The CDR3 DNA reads TGCGCCAGCAGCCAAGATGGGGCAGCAACTAATGAAAAACTGTTTTTT.